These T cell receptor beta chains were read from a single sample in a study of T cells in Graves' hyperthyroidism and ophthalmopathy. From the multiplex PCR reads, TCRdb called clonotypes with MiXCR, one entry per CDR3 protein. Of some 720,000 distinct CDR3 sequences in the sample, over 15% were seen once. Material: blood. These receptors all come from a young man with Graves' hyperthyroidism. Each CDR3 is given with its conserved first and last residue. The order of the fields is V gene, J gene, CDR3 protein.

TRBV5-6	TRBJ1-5	CASSSGRINQPQHF
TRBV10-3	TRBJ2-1	CAIGSGRNNEQFF
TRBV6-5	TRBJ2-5	CASSYYGEETQYF
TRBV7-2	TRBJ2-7	CASSFPSRRDRVYEQYF
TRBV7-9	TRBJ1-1	CASSTGGLLGTEAFF
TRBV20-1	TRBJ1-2	CSVESQGLYGYTF
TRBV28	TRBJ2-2	CASTKYRGTGELFF
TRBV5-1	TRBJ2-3	CASSLASGTVDTQYF
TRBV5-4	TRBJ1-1	CASSLARRGNTEAFF
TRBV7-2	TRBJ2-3	CASSLGTADTQYF
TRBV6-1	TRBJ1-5	CASSPRDRGTVSNQPQHF
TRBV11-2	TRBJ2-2	CASSLARAANTGELFF
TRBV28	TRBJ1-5	CASSFSDSNQPQHF
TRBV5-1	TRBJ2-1	CASSSGPTLYRNEQFF
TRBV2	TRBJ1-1	CATKQDGTGGTEAFF
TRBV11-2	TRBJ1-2	CASSPTGGIGYGYTF
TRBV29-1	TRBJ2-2	CSVATSGSQGGELFF
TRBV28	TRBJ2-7	CASSSQTGTGSYEQYF
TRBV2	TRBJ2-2	CASSGTGGANTGELFF
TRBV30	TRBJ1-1	CAWGGPRGTEAFF
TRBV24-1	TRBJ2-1	CATSQDYLGDNEQFF
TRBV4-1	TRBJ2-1	CASSRAPVTAGPSDEQFF
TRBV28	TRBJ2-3	CASSLDTSTDTQYF
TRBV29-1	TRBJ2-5	CSGTGGVETQYF
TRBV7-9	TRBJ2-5	CASSSLGQGAWETQYF
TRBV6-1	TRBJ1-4	CASSEIQGGGEKLFF
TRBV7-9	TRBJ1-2	CASSQEFYGYTF
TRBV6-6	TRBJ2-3	CASSYSGPGVGDTQYF
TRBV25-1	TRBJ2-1	CASSEQTSGRDEQFF
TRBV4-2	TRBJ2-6	CASSQVGLAVHSGANVLTF
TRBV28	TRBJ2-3	CASSAHRGGTQYF
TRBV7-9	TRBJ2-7	CASSLPGEAYEQYF
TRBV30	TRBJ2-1	CAWSGKGLAGVGQFF
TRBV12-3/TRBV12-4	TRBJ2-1	CASSLGSGLDEQFF
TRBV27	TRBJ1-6	CASSTRTGSSYNSPLHF
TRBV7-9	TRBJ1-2	CASSSTGGLDNYGYTF
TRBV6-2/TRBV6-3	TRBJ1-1	CASNSYLPDTEAFF
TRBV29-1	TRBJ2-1	CSVVQKEQFF
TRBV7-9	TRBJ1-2	CASSPPELAGGVWYGYTF
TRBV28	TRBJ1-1	CASQTHLNTEAFF
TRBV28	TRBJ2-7	CASVLGTSGYEQYF
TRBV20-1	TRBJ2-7	CSASLQRVYEQYF
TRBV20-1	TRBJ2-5	CSARDSSGEETQYF
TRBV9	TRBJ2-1	CASSVGGRGTTGAEQFF
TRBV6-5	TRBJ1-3	CASSYGAPSIGNTIYF
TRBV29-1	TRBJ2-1	CSVPSRVRYNEQFF
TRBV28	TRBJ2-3	CASSSHRGVADTQYF
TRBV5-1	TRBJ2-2	CASSLESPTGELFF
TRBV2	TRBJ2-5	CASIAASRNQYF
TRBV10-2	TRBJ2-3	CASRGLLTDTQYF